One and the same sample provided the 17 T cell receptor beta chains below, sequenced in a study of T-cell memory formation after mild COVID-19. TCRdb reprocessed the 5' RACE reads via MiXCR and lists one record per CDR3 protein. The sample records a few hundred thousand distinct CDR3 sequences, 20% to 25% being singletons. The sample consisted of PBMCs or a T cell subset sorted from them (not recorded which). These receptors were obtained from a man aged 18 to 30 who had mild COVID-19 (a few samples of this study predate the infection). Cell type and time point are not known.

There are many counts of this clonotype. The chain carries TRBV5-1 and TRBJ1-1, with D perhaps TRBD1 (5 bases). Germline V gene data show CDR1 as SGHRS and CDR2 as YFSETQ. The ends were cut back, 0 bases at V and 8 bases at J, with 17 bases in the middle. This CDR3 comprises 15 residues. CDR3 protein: CASSLAWGPWMEAFF. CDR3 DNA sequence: TGCGCCAGCAGCTTGGCCTGGGGACCGTGGATGGAAGCTTTCTTT.

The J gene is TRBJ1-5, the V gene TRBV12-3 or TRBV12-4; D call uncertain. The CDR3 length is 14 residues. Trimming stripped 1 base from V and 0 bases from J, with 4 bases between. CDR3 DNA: TGTGCCAGCAGTTTAGACCATAGCAATCAGCCCCAGCATTTT. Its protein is CASSLDHSNQPQHF.

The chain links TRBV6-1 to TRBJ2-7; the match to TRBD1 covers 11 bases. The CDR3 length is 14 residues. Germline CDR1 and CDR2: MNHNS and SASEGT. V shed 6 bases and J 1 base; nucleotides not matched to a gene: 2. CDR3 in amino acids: CASRGTGGSYEQYF. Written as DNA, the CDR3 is TGTGCCAGCAGGGGGACAGGGGGTTCCTACGAGCAGTACTTC.

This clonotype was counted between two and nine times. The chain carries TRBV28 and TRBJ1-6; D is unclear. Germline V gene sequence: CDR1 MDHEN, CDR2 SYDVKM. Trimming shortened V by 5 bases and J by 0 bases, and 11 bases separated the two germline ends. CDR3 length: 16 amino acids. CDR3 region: CASSPSGASYNSPLHF. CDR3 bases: TGTGCCAGCAGTCCCTCAGGAGCCTCCTATAATTCACCCCTCCACTTT.

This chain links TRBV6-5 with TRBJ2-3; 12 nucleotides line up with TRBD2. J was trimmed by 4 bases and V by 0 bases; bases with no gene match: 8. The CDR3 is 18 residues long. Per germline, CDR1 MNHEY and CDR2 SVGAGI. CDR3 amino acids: CASSYSILAGGGADTQYF. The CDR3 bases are TGTGCCAGCAGTTACTCGATACTAGCGGGGGGAGGAGCAGATACGCAGTATTTT.

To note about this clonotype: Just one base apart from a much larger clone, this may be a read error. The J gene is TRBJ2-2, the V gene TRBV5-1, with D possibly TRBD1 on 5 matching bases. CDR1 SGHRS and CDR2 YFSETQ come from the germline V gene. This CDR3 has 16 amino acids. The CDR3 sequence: CASSPLTAPNTWELFF. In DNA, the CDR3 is TGCGCCAGCAGCCCCCTGACAGCCCCGAACACCTGGGAGCTGTTTTTT.

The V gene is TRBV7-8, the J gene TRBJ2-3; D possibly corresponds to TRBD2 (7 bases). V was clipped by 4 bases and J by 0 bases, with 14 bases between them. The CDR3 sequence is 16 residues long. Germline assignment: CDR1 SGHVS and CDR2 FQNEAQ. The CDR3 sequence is CASSSLAGASTDTQYF. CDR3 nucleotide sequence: TGTGCCAGCAGCTCCCTGGCGGGGGCGAGCACAGATACGCAGTATTTT.

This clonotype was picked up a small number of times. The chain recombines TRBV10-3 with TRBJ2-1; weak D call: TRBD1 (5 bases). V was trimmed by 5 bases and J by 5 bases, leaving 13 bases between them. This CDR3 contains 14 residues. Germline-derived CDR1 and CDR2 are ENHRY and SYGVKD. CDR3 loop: CAISLTGGHNEQFF. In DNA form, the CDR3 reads TGTGCCATCAGTCTTACAGGTGGCCACAATGAGCAGTTCTTC.

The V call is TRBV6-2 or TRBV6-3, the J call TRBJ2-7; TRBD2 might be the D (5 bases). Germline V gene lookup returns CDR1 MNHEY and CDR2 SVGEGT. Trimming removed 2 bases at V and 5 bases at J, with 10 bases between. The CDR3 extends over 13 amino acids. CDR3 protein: CASSYTGFDEQYF. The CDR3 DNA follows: TGTGCCAGCAGTTACACGGGGTTCGACGAGCAGTACTTC.

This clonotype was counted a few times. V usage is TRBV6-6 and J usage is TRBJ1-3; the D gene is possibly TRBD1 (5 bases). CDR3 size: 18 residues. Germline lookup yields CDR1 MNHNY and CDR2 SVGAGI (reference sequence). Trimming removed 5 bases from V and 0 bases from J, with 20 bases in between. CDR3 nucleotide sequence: TGTGCCAGCAGTCTTCAATGGGGGTCGACTTCCTCTGGAAACACCATATATTTT. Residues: CASSLQWGSTSSGNTIYF.

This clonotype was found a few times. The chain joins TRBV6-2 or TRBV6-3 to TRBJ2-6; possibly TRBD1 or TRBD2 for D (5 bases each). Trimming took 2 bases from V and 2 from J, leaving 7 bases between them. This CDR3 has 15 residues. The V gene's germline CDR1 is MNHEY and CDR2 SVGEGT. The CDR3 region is CASSYGGAGANVLTF. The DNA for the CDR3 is TGTGCCAGCAGTTACGGGGGTGCTGGGGCCAACGTCCTGACTTTC.

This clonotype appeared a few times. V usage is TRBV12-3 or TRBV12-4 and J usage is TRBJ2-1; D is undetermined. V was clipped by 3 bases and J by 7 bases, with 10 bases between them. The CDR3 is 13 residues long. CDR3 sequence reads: CASSLVHGNEQFF. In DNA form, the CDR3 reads TGTGCCAGCAGTTTGGTTCACGGGAATGAGCAGTTCTTC.

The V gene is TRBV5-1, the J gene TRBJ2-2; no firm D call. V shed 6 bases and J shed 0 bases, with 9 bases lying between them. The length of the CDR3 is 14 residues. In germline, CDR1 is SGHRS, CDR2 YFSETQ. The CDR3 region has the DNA TGCGCCAGCAATGGGCGCGCGAACACCGGGGAGCTGTTTTTT. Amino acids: CASNGRANTGELFF.

The CDR3 region has the DNA TGTGCCAGCAGCCCAGGAGCCCCGGGAGGAATTCAGTACTTC. It yields the protein CASSPGAPGGIQYF. The chain combines TRBV4-2 with TRBJ2-4, with 7 bases matching TRBD2. The CDR3 is made up of 14 amino acids. V was clipped by 4 bases and J by 10 bases; unmatched bases: 10. Germline CDR1 LGHNA, CDR2 YNFKEQ.

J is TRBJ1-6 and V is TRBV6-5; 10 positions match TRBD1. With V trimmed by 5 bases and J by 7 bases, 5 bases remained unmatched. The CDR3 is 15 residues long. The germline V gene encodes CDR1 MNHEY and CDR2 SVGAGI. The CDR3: CASSAWTGGNSPLHF. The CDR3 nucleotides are TGTGCCAGCAGTGCTTGGACAGGGGGAAATTCACCCCTCCACTTT.

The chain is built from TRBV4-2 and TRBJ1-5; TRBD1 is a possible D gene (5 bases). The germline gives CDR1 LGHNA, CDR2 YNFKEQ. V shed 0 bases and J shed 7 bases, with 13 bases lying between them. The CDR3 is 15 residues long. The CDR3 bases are TGTGCCAGCAGCCAAGACGCAGGGAAGGGCCAGCCCCAGCATTTT. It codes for CASSQDAGKGQPQHF.

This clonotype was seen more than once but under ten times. The CDR3 coding sequence is TGTGCCAGCACCCGGGGGATTACTAATGAAAAACTGTTTTTT. Translation: CASTRGITNEKLFF. The V and J genes are TRBV7-9 and TRBJ1-4, with D possibly matching TRBD1 (5 bases). Germline V gene data show CDR1 as SEHNR and CDR2 as FQNEAQ (reference sequence). Trimming pared 7 bases from V and 2 bases from J, leaving 11 bases between. The CDR3 length is 14 residues. Looking up the rest from reference TRBV7-9 and TRBJ1-4 gives the full variable domain: DTGVSQNPRHKITKRGQNVTFRCDPISEHNRLYWYRQTLGQGPEFLTYFQNEAQLEKSRLLSDRFSAERPKGSFSTLEIQRTEQGDSAMYLCASTRGITNEKLFFGSGTQLSVL.